A single TCR beta chain is shown here with its context. The target antigen is unknown. Generated by immunoSEQ multiplex PCR, the TCRdb table keeps only in-frame clones and is missing some. The table includes fewer than 200,000 clones, 91% detected once. Between the trimmed V and J ends, which lost 4 bases and 4 bases, there was a span of 14 bases. Germline V CDR1 and CDR2: SGHRS, YFSETQ. This CDR3 is 14 amino acids long. This entry comes from a study of T cell responses to AZD1222 COVID-19 vaccine. Study results and limitations: The peak T cell response came first, and repertoires were sampled only after it. Only 5 or 6 AZD1222 recipients were seropositive at baseline.

This TCR was recovered from an adult who received the AZD1222 COVID-19 vaccine. V usage is TRBV5-1 and J usage is TRBJ1-2; no firm D call. The sequencing here drew on peripheral blood, taken 28 days after the second AZD1222 dose. CDR3 region: CASSPPVSSYGYTF. Written as DNA, the CDR3 is TGCGCCAGCAGCCCGCCGGTATCCTCCTATGGCTACACCTTC.